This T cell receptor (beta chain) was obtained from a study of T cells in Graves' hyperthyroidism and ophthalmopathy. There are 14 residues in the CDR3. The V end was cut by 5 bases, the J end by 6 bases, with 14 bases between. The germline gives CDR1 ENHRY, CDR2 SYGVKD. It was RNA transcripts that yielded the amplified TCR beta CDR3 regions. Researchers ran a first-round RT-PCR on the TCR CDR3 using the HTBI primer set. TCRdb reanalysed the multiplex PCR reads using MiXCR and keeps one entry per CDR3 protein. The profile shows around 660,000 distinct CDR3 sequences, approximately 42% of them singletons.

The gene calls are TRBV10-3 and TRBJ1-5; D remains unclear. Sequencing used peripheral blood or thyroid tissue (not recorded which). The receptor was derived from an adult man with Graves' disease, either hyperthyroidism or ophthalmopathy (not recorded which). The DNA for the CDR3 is TGTGCCATCAGTTGGGATAGGGTTGGTCAGCCCCAGCATTTT. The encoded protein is CAISWDRVGQPQHF.